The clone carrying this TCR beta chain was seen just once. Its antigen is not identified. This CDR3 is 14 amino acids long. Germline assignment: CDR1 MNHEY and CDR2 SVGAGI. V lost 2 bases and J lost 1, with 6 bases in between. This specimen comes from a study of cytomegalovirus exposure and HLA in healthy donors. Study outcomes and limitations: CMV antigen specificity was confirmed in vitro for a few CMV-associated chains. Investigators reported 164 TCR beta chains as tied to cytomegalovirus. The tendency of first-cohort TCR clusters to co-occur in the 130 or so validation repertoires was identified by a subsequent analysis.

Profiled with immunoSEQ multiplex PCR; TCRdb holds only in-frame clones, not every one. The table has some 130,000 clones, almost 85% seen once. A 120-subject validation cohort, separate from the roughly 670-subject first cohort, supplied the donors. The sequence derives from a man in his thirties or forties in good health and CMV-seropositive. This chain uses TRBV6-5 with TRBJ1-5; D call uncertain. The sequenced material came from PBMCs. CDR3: CASSYARSNQPQHF. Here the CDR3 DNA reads TGTGCCAGCAGTTACGCCCGGAGCAATCAGCCCCAGCATTTT.